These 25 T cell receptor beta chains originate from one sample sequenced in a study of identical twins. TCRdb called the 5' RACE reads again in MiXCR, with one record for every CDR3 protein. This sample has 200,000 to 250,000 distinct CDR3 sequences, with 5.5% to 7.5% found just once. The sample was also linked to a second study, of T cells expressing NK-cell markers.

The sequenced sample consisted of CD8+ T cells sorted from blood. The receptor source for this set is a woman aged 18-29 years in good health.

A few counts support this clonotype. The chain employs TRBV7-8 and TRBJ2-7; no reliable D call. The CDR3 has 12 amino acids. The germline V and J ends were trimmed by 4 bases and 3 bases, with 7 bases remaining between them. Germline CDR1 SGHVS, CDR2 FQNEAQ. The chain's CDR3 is CASSSLIYEQYF. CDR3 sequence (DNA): TGTGCCAGCAGCTCGCTCATCTACGAGCAGTACTTC.

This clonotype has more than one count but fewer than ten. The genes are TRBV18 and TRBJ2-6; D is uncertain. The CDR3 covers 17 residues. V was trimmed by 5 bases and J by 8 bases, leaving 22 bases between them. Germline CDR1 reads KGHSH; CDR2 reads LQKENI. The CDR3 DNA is TGTGCCAGCTCATCAGATCATTACATGGCTCGGACCAACGTCCTGACTTTC. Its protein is CASSSDHYMARTNVLTF.

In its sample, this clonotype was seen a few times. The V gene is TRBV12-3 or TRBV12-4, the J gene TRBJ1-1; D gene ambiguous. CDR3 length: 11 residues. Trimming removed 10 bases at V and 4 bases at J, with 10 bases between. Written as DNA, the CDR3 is TGTGCCACCGGCGGGAGCACTGAAGCTTTCTTT. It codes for CATGGSTEAFF.

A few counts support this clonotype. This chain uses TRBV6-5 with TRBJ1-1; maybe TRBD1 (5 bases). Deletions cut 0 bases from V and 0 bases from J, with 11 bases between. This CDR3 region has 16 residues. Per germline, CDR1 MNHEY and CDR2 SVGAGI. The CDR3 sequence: CASSYSGDPMNTEAFF. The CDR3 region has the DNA TGTGCCAGCAGTTACTCGGGGGACCCAATGAACACTGAAGCTTTCTTT.

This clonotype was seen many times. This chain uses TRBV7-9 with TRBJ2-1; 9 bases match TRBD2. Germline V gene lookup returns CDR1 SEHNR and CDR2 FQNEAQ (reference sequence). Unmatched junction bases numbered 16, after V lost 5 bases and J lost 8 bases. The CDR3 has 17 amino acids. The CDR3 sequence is CASSPLYSAGGTDEQFF. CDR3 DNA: TGTGCCAGCAGCCCTCTGTACTCGGCGGGGGGGACCGATGAGCAGTTCTTC.

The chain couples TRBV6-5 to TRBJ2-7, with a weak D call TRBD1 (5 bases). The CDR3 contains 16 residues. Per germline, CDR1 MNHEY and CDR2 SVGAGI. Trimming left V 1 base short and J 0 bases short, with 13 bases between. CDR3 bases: TGTGCCAGCAGTTACTTCCCTCCAGGGAACTCCTACGAGCAGTACTTC. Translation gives CASSYFPPGNSYEQYF.

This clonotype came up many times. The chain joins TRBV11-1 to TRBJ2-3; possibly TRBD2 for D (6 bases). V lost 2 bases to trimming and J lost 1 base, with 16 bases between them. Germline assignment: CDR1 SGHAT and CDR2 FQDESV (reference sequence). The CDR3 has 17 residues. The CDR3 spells CASSLSQLASGTDTQYF. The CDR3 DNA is TGTGCCAGCAGCTTATCCCAACTAGCCTCGGGCACAGATACGCAGTATTTT.

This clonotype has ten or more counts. The chain's CDR3 is CASSPTEGTSGSVSNEQFF. The CDR3, as DNA: TGTGCCAGCAGTCCCACCGAGGGGACTAGCGGGAGTGTCAGCAATGAGCAGTTCTTC. V usage is TRBV27 and J usage is TRBJ2-1; TRBD2 agrees at 14 bases. The V gene end was trimmed by 5 bases and the J gene end by 6 bases; junction bases not matched to a gene: 15. The CDR3 length is 19 residues. Germline lookup yields CDR1 MNHEY and CDR2 SMNVEV (reference sequence).

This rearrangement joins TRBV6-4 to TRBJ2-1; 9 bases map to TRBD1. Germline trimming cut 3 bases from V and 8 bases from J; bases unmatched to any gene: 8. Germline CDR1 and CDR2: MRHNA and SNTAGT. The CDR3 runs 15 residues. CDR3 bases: TGTGCCAGCAGTGAGGGGGGACAGGGAAACGATGAGCAGTTCTTC. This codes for CASSEGGQGNDEQFF.

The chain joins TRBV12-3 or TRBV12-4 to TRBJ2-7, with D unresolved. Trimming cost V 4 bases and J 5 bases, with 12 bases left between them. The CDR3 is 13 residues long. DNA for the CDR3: TGTGCCAGCAGTTCGCCCTGGATCCACGAGCAGTACTTC. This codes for CASSSPWIHEQYF.

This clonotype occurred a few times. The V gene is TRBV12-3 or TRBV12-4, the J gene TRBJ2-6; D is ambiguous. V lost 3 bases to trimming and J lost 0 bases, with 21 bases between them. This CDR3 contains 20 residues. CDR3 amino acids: CASSLLHLDRVRSGANVLTF. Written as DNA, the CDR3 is TGTGCCAGCAGTTTGTTGCACCTGGATAGGGTTCGCTCTGGGGCCAACGTCCTGACTTTC.

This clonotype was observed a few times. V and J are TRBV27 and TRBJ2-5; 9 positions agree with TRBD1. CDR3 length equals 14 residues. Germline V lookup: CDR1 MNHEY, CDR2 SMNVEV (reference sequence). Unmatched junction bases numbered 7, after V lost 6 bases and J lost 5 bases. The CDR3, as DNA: TGTGCCAGCAGGGCCGGGACAGGGAGGGAGACCCAGTACTTC. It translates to CASRAGTGRETQYF.

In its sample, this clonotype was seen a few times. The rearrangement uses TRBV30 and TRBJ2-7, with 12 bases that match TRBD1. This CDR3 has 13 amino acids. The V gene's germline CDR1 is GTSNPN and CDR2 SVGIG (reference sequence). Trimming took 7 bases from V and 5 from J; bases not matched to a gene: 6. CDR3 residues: CASTGTGGNEQYF. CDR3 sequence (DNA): TGTGCCTCAACCGGGACAGGGGGCAACGAGCAGTACTTC.

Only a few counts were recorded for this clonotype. The DNA for the CDR3 is TGTGCCAGCAGCTTTCGGACAGGGCAAGGAAACACCATATATTTT. Translated: CASSFRTGQGNTIYF. The chain uses TRBV9 and TRBJ1-3; 8 bases agree with TRBD1. The CDR3 runs to 15 residues. The trim removed 4 bases at V and 4 bases at J, leaving 7 bases unmatched. Germline lookup yields CDR1 SGDLS and CDR2 YYNGEE.

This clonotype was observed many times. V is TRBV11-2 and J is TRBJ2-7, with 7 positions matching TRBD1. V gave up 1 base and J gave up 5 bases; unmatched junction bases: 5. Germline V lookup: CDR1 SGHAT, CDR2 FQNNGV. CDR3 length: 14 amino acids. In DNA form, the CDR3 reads TGTGCCAGCAGCTTAGCACTAGGGGGCAACGAGCAGTACTTC. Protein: CASSLALGGNEQYF.

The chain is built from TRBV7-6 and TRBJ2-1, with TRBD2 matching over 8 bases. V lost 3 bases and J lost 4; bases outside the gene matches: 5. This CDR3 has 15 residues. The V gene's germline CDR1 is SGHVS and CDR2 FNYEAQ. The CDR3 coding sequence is TGTGCCAGCAGCTTGCTTAGCGGGATGTACAATGAGCAGTTCTTC. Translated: CASSLLSGMYNEQFF.

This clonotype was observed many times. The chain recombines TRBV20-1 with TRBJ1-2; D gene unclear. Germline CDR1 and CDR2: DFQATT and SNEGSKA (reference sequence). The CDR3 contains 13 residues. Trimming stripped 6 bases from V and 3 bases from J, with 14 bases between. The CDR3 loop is CSAPGTTYYGYTF. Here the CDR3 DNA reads TGCAGTGCCCCAGGAACCACCTACTATGGCTACACCTTC.

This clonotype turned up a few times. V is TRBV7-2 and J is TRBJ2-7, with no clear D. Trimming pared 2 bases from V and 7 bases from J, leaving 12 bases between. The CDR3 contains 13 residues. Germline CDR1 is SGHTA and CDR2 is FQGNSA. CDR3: CASSLIVTGEQYF. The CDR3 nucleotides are TGTGCCAGCAGCTTAATTGTCACGGGTGAGCAGTACTTC.

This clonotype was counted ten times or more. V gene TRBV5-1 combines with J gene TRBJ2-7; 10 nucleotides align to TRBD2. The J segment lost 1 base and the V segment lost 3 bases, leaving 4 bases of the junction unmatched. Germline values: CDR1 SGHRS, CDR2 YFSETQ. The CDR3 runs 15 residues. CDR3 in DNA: TGCGCCAGCAGCTCGGGACTAGCGCCTTCCTACGAGCAGTACTTC. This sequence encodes CASSSGLAPSYEQYF.

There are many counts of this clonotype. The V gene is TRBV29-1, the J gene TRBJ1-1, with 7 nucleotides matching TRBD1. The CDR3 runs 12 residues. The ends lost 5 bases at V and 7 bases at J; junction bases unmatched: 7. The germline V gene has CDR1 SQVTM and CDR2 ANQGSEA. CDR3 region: CSVTGTVVEAFF. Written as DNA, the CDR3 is TGCAGCGTTACCGGGACAGTAGTTGAAGCTTTCTTT. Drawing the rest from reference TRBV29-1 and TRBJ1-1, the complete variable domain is SAVISQKPSRDICQRGTSLTIQCQVDSQVTMMFWYRQQPGQSLTLIATANQGSEATYESGFVIDKFPISRPNLTFSTLTVSNMSPEDSSIYLCSVTGTVVEAFFGQGTRLTVV.

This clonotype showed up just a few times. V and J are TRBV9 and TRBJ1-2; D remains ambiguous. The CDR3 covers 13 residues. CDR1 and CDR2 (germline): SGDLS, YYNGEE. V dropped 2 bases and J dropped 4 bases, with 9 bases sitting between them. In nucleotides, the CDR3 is TGTGCCAGCAGCGTCGGGAAGGGCTATGGCTACACCTTC. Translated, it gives CASSVGKGYGYTF.

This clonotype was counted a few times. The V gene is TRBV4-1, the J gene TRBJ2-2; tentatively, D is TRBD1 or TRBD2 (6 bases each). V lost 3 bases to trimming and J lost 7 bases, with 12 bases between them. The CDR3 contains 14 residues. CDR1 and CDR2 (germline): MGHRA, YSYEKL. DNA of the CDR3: TGCGCCAGCAGCCATCGAGGGGGGATCGGGGAGCTGTTTTTT. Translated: CASSHRGGIGELFF.

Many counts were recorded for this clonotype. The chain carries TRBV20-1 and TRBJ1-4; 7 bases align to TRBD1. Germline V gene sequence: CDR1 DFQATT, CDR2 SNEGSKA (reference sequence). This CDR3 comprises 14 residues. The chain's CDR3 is CRGWDSATNEKLFF. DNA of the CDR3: TGCAGAGGGTGGGACAGTGCAACTAATGAAAAACTGTTTTTT.

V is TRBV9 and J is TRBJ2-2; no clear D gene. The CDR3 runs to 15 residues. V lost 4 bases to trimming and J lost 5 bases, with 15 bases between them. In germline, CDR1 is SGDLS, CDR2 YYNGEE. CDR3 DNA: TGTGCCAGCAGCCCTCGAACGACTGAAACCGGGGAGCTGTTTTTT. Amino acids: CASSPRTTETGELFF.

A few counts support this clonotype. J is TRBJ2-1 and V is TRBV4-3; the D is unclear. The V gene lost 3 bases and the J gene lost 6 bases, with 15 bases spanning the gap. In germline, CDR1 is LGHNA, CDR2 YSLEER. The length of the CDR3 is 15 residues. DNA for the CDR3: TGCGCCAGCAGCCAGGACGGAACCTACCCCAATGAGCAGTTCTTC. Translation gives CASSQDGTYPNEQFF.